Listed below are T cell receptor beta chains from one sample, sequenced in a study of shared clonotypes between healthy human individuals. Libraries were prepared by immunoSEQ multiplex PCR; TCRdb keeps only in-frame clonotypes and omits some of them. The table includes 950,000 to 1,100,000 clones, about four fifths detected once. The sequenced material came from memory CD4+ T cells from PBMCs. The receptors shown here come from a man aged 18 to 30 in good health. Some clones in this sample may be carry-over from other donors' samples. CDR3s include the opening cysteine and the closing phenylalanine or tryptophan. A D gene is named only where the DNA matches it firmly. Size values are once, few and many counts, or a class for expanded clones, and some rows have none.

CDR3nt	CDR3aa	d_gene	j_gene	v_gene	abundance
TGCGCCAGCAGTGAACTGGGAGGGACTAGCGGGAGGGAGGGGGAGACCCAGTACTTC	CASSELGGTSGREGETQYF	TRBD2	TRBJ2-5	TRBV10-1	.
TGTGCCAGCAGCTTGGGAAGGCCCCAGGGAGGGGGCTCCTACGAGCAGTACTTC	CASSLGRPQGGGSYEQYF	.	TRBJ2-7	TRBV5-6	once
TGTGCCAGCAGTTACTCATCGGGCCAGGACAATGAGCAGTTCTTC	CASSYSSGQDNEQFF	.	TRBJ2-1	TRBV6-5	few
TGTGCCAGCGGTCAACCGGGGGGGGAGCAGTACTTC	CASGQPGGEQYF	TRBD2	TRBJ2-7	TRBV27	.
TGTGCCAGCAGCTCCCGACAGGGGACTAACTATGGCTACACCTTC	CASSSRQGTNYGYTF	TRBD1	TRBJ1-2	TRBV7-2	once
TGTGCCAGCAGCGGACAGGGGCCTAACTATGGCTACACCTTC	CASSGQGPNYGYTF	TRBD1	TRBJ1-2	TRBV2	.
TGTGCCAGCAGGCCGCAGGACAGGAAGAATGAAAAACTGTTTTTT	CASRPQDRKNEKLFF	TRBD1	TRBJ1-4	TRBV27	once
TGTGCCAGCAGCTTAGAAGGCACCGGGGAGCTGTTTTTT	CASSLEGTGELFF	.	TRBJ2-2	TRBV7-9	.
TGTGCCAGCAGCCTAGGGACTAGCGGGAGAAACTCCTACAATGAGCAGTTCTTC	CASSLGTSGRNSYNEQFF	TRBD2	TRBJ2-1	TRBV7-9	once
TGTGCCATCGAAACTTCAGGGGCCTTCAATCAGCCCCAGCATTTT	CAIETSGAFNQPQHF	.	TRBJ1-5	TRBV28	.
TGTGCCAGCAGTATAACCCCCGGGACAGGGTCCTACAATGAGCAGTTCTTC	CASSITPGTGSYNEQFF	TRBD1	TRBJ2-1	TRBV27	once
TGTGCCAGCAGTGCTAGGGCGGAAACCCGGGGAGGAGAGCAGTACTTC	CASSARAETRGGEQYF	.	TRBJ2-7	TRBV2	.
TGTGCCAGCAGCGGGGGGTCCTTTAGAGGGGCGGGTCAGCCCCAGCATTTT	CASSGGSFRGAGQPQHF	.	TRBJ1-5	TRBV7-2	.
TGTGCCACCTCTGCAGGGCAGGGGCATGAAAAACTGTTTTTT	CATSAGQGHEKLFF	.	TRBJ1-4	TRBV28	.
TGCGCCAGCAGCGGGGAGGGCGAGACCCAGTACTTC	CASSGEGETQYF	TRBD2	TRBJ2-5	TRBV5-1	.
TGTGCCAGCTGCCGGGGGGGGGCGGACGAGCAGTACTTC	CASCRGGADEQYF	TRBD2	TRBJ2-7	TRBV18	.
TGTGCCAGCAGCTTCGGCGGGGCGGGTGCCACCGGGGAGCTGTTTTTT	CASSFGGAGATGELFF	.	TRBJ2-2	TRBV7-9	.
TGTGCCAGCAGTTATAATCCCTTCTCTGGAAACACCATATATTTT	CASSYNPFSGNTIYF	.	TRBJ1-3	TRBV6-5	once